One and the same sample provided the 5 T cell receptor beta chains below, sequenced in a study of blood T cell repertoires in COVID-19. This table comes from immunoSEQ multiplex PCR, and its TCRdb copy is limited to in-frame clones, with some not included. Of 300,000 to 400,000 clones in the sample, roughly 90% were seen once. The sample taken for sequencing was peripheral blood. Receptors originate from a woman aged 25 to 39 with COVID-19, enrolled during active disease.

This clone was recorded a few times. DNA of the CDR3: TGTGCCAGCAGCCACCGGGGAGGGAACACTGAAGCTTTCTTT. Amino acids: CASSHRGGNTEAFF. The J gene is TRBJ1-1, the V gene TRBV3-1 (or the pseudogene TRBV3-2); D gene uncertain. V lost 3 bases, J lost 1 base, and 9 bases lay in between. Germline loops: CDR1 LGHDT, CDR2 YNNKEL (reference sequence). This CDR3 contains 14 residues.

J is TRBJ1-2 and V is TRBV6-5, with D possibly TRBD1 on 5 matching bases. The CDR3 spans 15 residues. With 2 bases removed from V and 2 bases from J, the gap between germline ends came to 12 bases. Germline V lookup: CDR1 MNHEY, CDR2 SVGAGI. The DNA for the CDR3 is TGTGCCAGCAGTTACCGGGCAGGGCGCAACTATGGCTACACCTTC. Translation gives CASSYRAGRNYGYTF.

This clone came up a few times. The rearrangement links TRBV15 to TRBJ1-5; TRBD1 agrees at 7 bases. Germline V lookup: CDR1 LNHNV, CDR2 YYDKDF (reference sequence). V shed 3 bases, J shed 3 bases, and the junction held 8 bases outside the gene matches. The CDR3 has 16 residues. For the CDR3, the DNA is TGTGCCACCAGCAGGACAGGGCAGGTGGACAATCAGCCCCAGCATTTT. It codes for CATSRTGQVDNQPQHF. Full variable domain (outside the CDR3, taken from reference TRBV15 and TRBJ1-5): DAMVIQNPRYQVTQFGKPVTLSCSQTLNHNVMYWYQQKSSQAPKLLFHYYDKDFNNEADTPDNFQSRRPNTSFCFLDIRSPGLGDTAMYLCATSRTGQVDNQPQHFGDGTRLSIL.

The gene calls are TRBV13 and TRBJ2-3, with 12 bases identical to TRBD1. The CDR3 spans 16 residues. V gave up 5 bases and J gave up 3 bases; unmatched junction bases: 6. CDR1 and CDR2 from the germline V gene are PRHDT and FYEKMQ (reference sequence). The CDR3 DNA reads as TGTGCCAGCAGCCAAGGGACAGGGGGCGAAACAGATACGCAGTATTTT. Translation: CASSQGTGGETDTQYF.

The rearrangement links TRBV19 to TRBJ1-1, with 7 positions matching TRBD1. CDR1 is LNHDA, CDR2 SQIVND, per germline (reference sequence). The CDR3 runs to 14 residues. V shed 5 bases, J shed 6 bases, and the junction held 9 bases outside the gene matches. The CDR3 nucleotides read TGTGCCAGTAGTGTCCAGGGGGTCAGACCTGAAGCTTTCTTT. It is translated as CASSVQGVRPEAFF. The variable domain in full, with the rest retrieved from reference TRBV19 and TRBJ1-1, is DGGITQSPKYLFRKEGQNVTLSCEQNLNHDAMYWYRQDPGQGLRLIYYSQIVNDFQKGDIAEGYSVSREKKESFPLTVTSAQKNPTAFYLCASSVQGVRPEAFFGQGTRLTVV.